Listed below are T cell receptor beta chains from one sample, sequenced in a study of blood T cell repertoires in COVID-19. The assay was immunoSEQ multiplex PCR, and TCRdb's table has in-frame clones only and misses some. The table records approximately 190,000 clones, approximately 91% of them present only once. Sequenced material: peripheral blood. The receptors were gathered from a woman aged 40 to 55 who had recovered from COVID-19. Each CDR3 is given with its conserved first and last residue. The D gene is left open where the match is weak. Only some rows state a clone size, as once, few, many or a class for expanded clones.

d_call,j_call,v_call,clone_size,cdr3_aa,cdr3_nt
TRBD2,TRBJ2-1,TRBV18,once,CASSPSGRTSGSYNEQFF,TGTGCCAGCTCACCAAGCGGACGGACTAGCGGCTCCTACAATGAGCAGTTCTTC
.,TRBJ1-2,TRBV7-8,.,CASSLAAATSYGYTF,TGTGCCAGCAGCCTTGCCGCGGCGACTAGCTATGGCTACACCTTC
.,TRBJ2-3,TRBV7-9,.,CASSLATGGPTDTQYF,TGTGCCAGCAGCTTAGCGACCGGGGGGCCCACAGATACGCAGTATTTT
.,TRBJ2-3,TRBV19,.,CASSIGRGHTDTQYF,TGTGCCAGTAGTATCGGCCGGGGACACACAGATACGCAGTATTTT
.,TRBJ1-1,TRBV7-9,.,CASSRDTEAFF,TGTGCCAGCAGCCGGGACACTGAAGCTTTCTTT
.,TRBJ2-1,TRBV7-8,.,CASSSSRPLAGEQFF,TGTGCCAGCAGCTCATCACGGCCCTTAGCTGGTGAGCAGTTCTTC
.,TRBJ1-5,TRBV2,.,CASRRSKGDQPQHF,TGTGCCAGCAGGAGGTCAAAAGGGGATCAGCCCCAGCATTTT
.,TRBJ2-1,TRBV5-1,.,CASSQPGPSWGNEQFF,TGCGCCAGCAGCCAGCCAGGGCCCTCCTGGGGCAATGAGCAGTTCTTC
TRBD2,TRBJ2-7,TRBV28,.,CAATSGSYEQYF,TGTGCCGCCACTAGCGGCTCCTACGAGCAGTACTTC
.,TRBJ1-2,TRBV19,once,CASSAQGLDYGYTF,TGTGCCAGTAGTGCTCAGGGGCTTGACTATGGCTACACCTTC
TRBD1,TRBJ2-7,TRBV4-1,once,CASSQNRDRGDYEQYF,TGCGCCAGCAGCCAAAACCGGGACAGGGGAGACTACGAGCAGTACTTC
TRBD2,TRBJ2-2,TRBV3-1/TRBV3-2,.,CASSQPGLAGGPAGELFF,TGTGCCAGCAGCCAACCGGGACTAGCGGGAGGGCCTGCCGGGGAGCTGTTTTTT
TRBD2,TRBJ2-7,TRBV25-1,.,CASSASGTTYYEQYF,TGTGCCAGCAGTGCGTCCGGGACTACCTATTACGAGCAGTACTTC
.,TRBJ1-1,TRBV6-1,.,CASSEVGLGNTEAFF,TGTGCCAGCAGTGAGGTGGGACTTGGGAACACTGAAGCTTTCTTT
TRBD1,TRBJ1-2,TRBV12-3/TRBV12-4,.,CASSFQGVYGYTF,TGTGCCAGCAGTTTCCAGGGGGTTTATGGCTACACCTTC
.,TRBJ1-1,TRBV6-5,.,CASYSAGTEAFF,TGTGCCAGTTACTCCGCGGGCACTGAAGCTTTCTTT
.,TRBJ2-6,TRBV5-8,once,CASSSYSAGANVLTF,TGTGCCAGCAGCTCCTACAGTGCTGGGGCCAACGTCCTGACTTTC
.,TRBJ2-2,TRBV3-1/TRBV3-2,.,CASSQEGQLKFTGELFF,TGTGCCAGCAGCCAAGAAGGACAGCTAAAGTTCACCGGGGAGCTGTTTTTT
TRBD2,TRBJ2-1,TRBV27,.,CASSTRLAGDNEQFF,TGTGCCAGCAGTACCCGACTAGCGGGTGACAATGAGCAGTTCTTC
.,TRBJ1-6,TRBV7-9,.,CASSLSGVSPLHF,TGTGCCAGCAGCTTATCAGGGGTTTCACCCCTCCACTTT
TRBD1,TRBJ1-1,TRBV5-6,.,CASSLSITGVGEAFF,TGTGCCAGCAGCTTATCGATAACAGGGGTAGGTGAAGCTTTCTTT
.,TRBJ1-2,TRBV28,.,CASSPLNYGYTF,TGTGCCAGCAGCCCCTTGAACTATGGCTACACCTTC
TRBD2,TRBJ2-4,TRBV23-1,.,CASSSTSGLAKNIQYF,TGCGCCAGTTCGAGTACTAGCGGGTTAGCCAAAAACATTCAGTACTTC
.,TRBJ2-5,TRBV2,.,CASNPTVKETQYF,TGTGCCAGCAATCCGACAGTAAAAGAGACCCAGTACTTC
TRBD1,TRBJ2-7,TRBV5-4,.,CASSKGTVPYEQYF,TGTGCCAGCAGCAAAGGGACAGTTCCCTACGAGCAGTACTTC
.,TRBJ1-4,TRBV11-2,.,CASSSHRDPNEKLFF,TGTGCCAGCAGCTCCCACAGGGACCCTAATGAAAAACTGTTTTTT
TRBD2,TRBJ2-1,TRBV5-1,.,CASSFWGSGSAYNEQFF,TGCGCCAGCAGCTTTTGGGGGAGCGGGAGCGCGTACAATGAGCAGTTCTTC
.,TRBJ2-7,TRBV3-1/TRBV3-2,.,CASSQVGASAYSYEQYF,TGTGCCAGCAGCCAAGTCGGAGCTAGCGCTTATTCCTACGAGCAGTACTTC
.,TRBJ1-5,TRBV2,.,CASSQGLGNQPQHF,TGTGCCAGCAGTCAGGGGTTAGGCAATCAGCCCCAGCATTTT
TRBD1,TRBJ1-4,TRBV18,.,CASSPGQGAYSNEKLFF,TGTGCCAGCTCACCGGGACAGGGGGCATACTCTAATGAAAAACTGTTTTTT
TRBD2,TRBJ2-1,TRBV6-5,.,CASEREGGYNEQFF,TGTGCCAGCGAGCGGGAGGGGGGTTACAATGAGCAGTTCTTC
.,TRBJ1-1,TRBV10-3,.,CAIRQVLNTEAFF,TGTGCCATCAGACAGGTGTTGAACACTGAAGCTTTCTTT
.,TRBJ2-6,TRBV2,.,CASKTGSSGANVLTF,TGTGCCAGCAAGACCGGGAGCTCTGGGGCCAACGTCCTGACTTTC
TRBD1,TRBJ2-7,TRBV6-2/TRBV6-3,.,CASSSLDRLYSYEQYF,TGTGCCAGCAGTTCCTTGGACAGGCTATACTCCTACGAGCAGTACTTC
TRBD1,TRBJ1-1,TRBV19,.,CASSNRGGDTEAFF,TGTGCCAGTAGTAACAGGGGGGGGGACACTGAAGCTTTCTTT
.,TRBJ1-5,TRBV19,.,CASSTRFYSNQPQHF,TGTGCCAGTAGTACTAGATTTTATAGCAATCAGCCCCAGCATTTT
.,TRBJ2-3,TRBV5-1,.,CASSLFAVRGSTDTQYF,TGCGCCAGCAGCTTGTTCGCGGTCCGGGGGTCCACAGATACGCAGTATTTT
.,TRBJ1-6,TRBV4-1,.,CASSPLEGNSPLHF,TGCGCCAGCAGCCCATTAGAGGGTAATTCACCCCTCCACTTT